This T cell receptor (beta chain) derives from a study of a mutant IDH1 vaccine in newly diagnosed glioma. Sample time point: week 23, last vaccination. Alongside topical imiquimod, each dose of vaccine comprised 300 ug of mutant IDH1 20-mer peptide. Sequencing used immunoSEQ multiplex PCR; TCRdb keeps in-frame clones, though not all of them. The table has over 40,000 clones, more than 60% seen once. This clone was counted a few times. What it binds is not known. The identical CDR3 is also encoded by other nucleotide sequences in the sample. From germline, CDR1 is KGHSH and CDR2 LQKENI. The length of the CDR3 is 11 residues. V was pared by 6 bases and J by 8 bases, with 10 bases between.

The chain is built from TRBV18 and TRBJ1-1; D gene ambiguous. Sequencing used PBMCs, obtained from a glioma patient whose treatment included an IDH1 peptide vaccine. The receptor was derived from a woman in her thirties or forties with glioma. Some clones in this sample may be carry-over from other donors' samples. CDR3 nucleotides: TGTGCCAGCTCCTACACCACCGAAGCTTTCTTT. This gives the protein CASSYTTEAFF.